The next 7 T cell receptor beta chains were all read from a single sample in a study of CD8 T cells in ankylosing spondylitis. Using its own MiXCR run on the 5' RACE reads, TCRdb lists one record per CDR3 protein. The sample carries hundreds of thousands of distinct CDR3 sequences, roughly 26% recorded once. Sequencing was performed on blood, either unsorted or a sorted T cell fraction (not recorded which). The source of these receptors is a male donor with ankylosing spondylitis or in good health (not recorded which).

This clonotype has at least ten counts. The V gene is TRBV28, the J gene TRBJ2-7; no clear D gene. This CDR3 region has 12 residues. Germline assignment: CDR1 MDHEN and CDR2 SYDVKM. Between the trimmed V and J ends, which lost 1 base and 6 bases, there was a span of 7 bases. CDR3 residues: CASSLLGREQYF. In DNA, the CDR3 is TGTGCCAGCAGTTTATTGGGTCGCGAGCAGTACTTC.

There are many counts of this clonotype. This chain uses TRBV7-2 with TRBJ1-3, with D perhaps matching TRBD1 (5 bases). V lost 5 bases to trimming and J lost 8 bases, with 19 bases between them. The CDR3 has 15 residues. Germline V gene lookup returns CDR1 SGHTA and CDR2 FQGNSA. CDR3 in amino acids: CASSPRGRGRDTIYF. CDR3 sequence (DNA): TGTGCCAGCAGCCCCCGGGGCCGGGGCAGAGACACCATATATTTT.

The rearrangement links TRBV20-1 to TRBJ2-7; no definite D call. The ends were cut back, 3 bases at V and 1 base at J, with 13 bases in the middle. This CDR3 has 14 amino acids. CDR1 is DFQATT and CDR2 is SNEGSKA in the germline V gene (reference sequence). CDR3: CSASHVLRSYEQYF. In DNA form, the CDR3 reads TGCAGTGCTAGTCATGTCCTGAGATCCTACGAGCAGTACTTC.

CDR3 protein: CASSRTSGRDSEQFF. As DNA, the CDR3 is TGTGCCAGCAGTAGGACTAGCGGGAGGGACAGTGAGCAGTTCTTC. The chain has TRBV12-3 or TRBV12-4 and TRBJ2-1; 15 nucleotides match TRBD2. The CDR3 spans 15 residues. The J segment lost 9 bases and the V segment lost 5 bases, leaving 5 bases of the junction unmatched.

This clonotype occurred many times. This chain links TRBV29-1 with TRBJ1-1; D perhaps matches TRBD1 (5 bases). There are 13 residues in the CDR3. Germline CDR1 reads SQVTM; CDR2 reads ANQGSEA. Trimming cost V 7 bases and J 5 bases, with 17 bases left between them. The CDR3 region has the DNA TGCAGCGAACAAAGGATTCAGGGAACTGAAGCTTTCTTT. Protein product: CSEQRIQGTEAFF.

Concerning this clonotype: Possible read error: a much larger clone is one base away. The chain couples TRBV5-1 to TRBJ2-7, with D possibly being TRBD2 (6 bases). CDR1 and CDR2 (germline): SGHRS, YFSETQ. Trimming stripped 5 bases from V and 4 bases from J, with 19 bases between. The CDR3 spans 15 residues. CDR3 DNA: TGCGCCAGCAGAGTCGGAACTAGCCCTATTTACGAGCAGTACTTC. Amino acid sequence: CASRVGTSPIYEQYF.

Ten or more counts support this clonotype. The rearrangement links TRBV7-2 to TRBJ2-7; 10 bases map to TRBD2. V shed 5 bases, J shed 6 bases, and the junction held 7 bases outside the gene matches. Germline CDR1 SGHTA, CDR2 FQGNSA. The CDR3 covers 14 residues. CDR3: CASSPSGSTSEQYF. DNA for the CDR3: TGTGCCAGCAGCCCTAGCGGGAGTACGTCCGAGCAGTACTTC.